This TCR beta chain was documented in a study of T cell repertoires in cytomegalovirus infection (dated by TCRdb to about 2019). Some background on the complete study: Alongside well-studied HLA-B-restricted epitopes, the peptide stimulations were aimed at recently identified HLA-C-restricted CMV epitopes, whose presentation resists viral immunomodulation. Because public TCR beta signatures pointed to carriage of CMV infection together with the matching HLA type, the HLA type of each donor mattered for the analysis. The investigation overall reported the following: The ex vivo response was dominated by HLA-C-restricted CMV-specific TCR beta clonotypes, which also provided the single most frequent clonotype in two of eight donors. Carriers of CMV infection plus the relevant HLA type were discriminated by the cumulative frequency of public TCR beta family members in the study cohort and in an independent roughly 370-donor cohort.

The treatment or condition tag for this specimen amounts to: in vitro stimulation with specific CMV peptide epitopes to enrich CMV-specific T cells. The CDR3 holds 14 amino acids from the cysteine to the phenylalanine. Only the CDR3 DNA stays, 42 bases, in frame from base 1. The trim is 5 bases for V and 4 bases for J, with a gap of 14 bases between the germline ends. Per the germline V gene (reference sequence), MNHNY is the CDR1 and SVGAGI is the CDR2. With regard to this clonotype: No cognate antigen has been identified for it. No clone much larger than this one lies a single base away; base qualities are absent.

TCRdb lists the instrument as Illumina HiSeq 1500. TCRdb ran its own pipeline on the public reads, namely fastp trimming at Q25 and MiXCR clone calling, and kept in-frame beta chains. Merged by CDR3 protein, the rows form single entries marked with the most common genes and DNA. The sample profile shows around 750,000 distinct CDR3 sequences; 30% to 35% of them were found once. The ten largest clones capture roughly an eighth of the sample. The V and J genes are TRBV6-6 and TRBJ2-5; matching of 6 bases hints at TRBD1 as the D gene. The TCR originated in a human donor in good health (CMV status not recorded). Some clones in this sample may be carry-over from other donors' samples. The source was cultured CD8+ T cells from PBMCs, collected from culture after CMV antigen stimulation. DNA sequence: TGTGCCAGCAGTCCGTCCAGGGGACCAGAGACCCAGTACTTC. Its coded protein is CASSPSRGPETQYF.